A selection of T cell receptor beta chains follows, all from one sample in a study of shared clonotypes between healthy human individuals. TCRdb's copy holds only in-frame clones and misses some; the assay was immunoSEQ multiplex PCR. The sample has under 550,000 clones, almost 97% seen once. Sample: naive CD4+ T cells sorted from blood. Receptor source: a woman under 40 in good health. CDR3s include the opening cysteine and the closing phenylalanine or tryptophan. D genes are given only for firm matches. Clone sizes are given selectively: once, few, many, or a class where the clone is expanded.

CDR3nt,CDR3aa,abundance,j_gene,v_gene,d_gene
TGCGCCAGCAGCCAATTCGGCGGGGCATCCTACAATGAGCAGTTCTTC,CASSQFGGASYNEQFF,NA,TRBJ2-1,TRBV4-1,NA
TGTGCCAGCAGCAGCCTCAGGGGGCGGTTCACTGAAGCTTTCTTT,CASSSLRGRFTEAFF,NA,TRBJ1-1,TRBV28,TRBD1
TGTGCCAGCAAGTTCTCAGGGTCGGAGACCCAGTACTTC,CASKFSGSETQYF,NA,TRBJ2-5,TRBV2,NA
TGTGCCAGCAAGGTGAACGGGGGCGAGGGCTACACCTTC,CASKVNGGEGYTF,NA,TRBJ1-2,TRBV11-2,NA
TGTGCCACCAGCAGAGATTGGGGGGCGGGGGGCTACACCTTC,CATSRDWGAGGYTF,NA,TRBJ1-2,TRBV15,NA
TGTGCCAGCAGCACTGGGACAGTATATGGCTACACCTTC,CASSTGTVYGYTF,NA,TRBJ1-2,TRBV28,TRBD1
TGTGCCAGCAGCCCCGGGACTAGCGGGCTGTACGAGCAGTACTTC,CASSPGTSGLYEQYF,NA,TRBJ2-7,TRBV28,TRBD2
TGTGCCAGCAGCTTAGATTTGGGACAAACCTACGAGCAGTACTTC,CASSLDLGQTYEQYF,NA,TRBJ2-7,TRBV11-3,NA
TGTGCCAGCAGCTTGCAACAGGGGTTGGAGAATGAGCAGTTCTTC,CASSLQQGLENEQFF,NA,TRBJ2-1,TRBV7-2,TRBD1
TGTGCCAGCAGTTTGAGAGTGGTCGGGACACCCCAGAAATCGTATAATTCACCCCTCCACTTT,CASSLRVVGTPQKSYNSPLHF,NA,TRBJ1-6,TRBV28,NA
TGCGCCAGCAGCCAAGGGACAGGGAGGCTCGAAGCTTTCTTT,CASSQGTGRLEAFF,NA,TRBJ1-1,TRBV5-1,TRBD1
TGCGCCAGCAGCCAAGCATTCGGCGGGAGTAGCGGCAATGAGCAGTTCTTC,CASSQAFGGSSGNEQFF,NA,TRBJ2-1,TRBV4-1,TRBD2
TGTGCCAGCAGCTGGACCCACGGCGGCGGAAACACCATATATTTT,CASSWTHGGGNTIYF,NA,TRBJ1-3,TRBV5-4,NA
TGCGCCAGCAGCTCCAACAGAATTCCTGGGGAGACCCAGTACTTC,CASSSNRIPGETQYF,NA,TRBJ2-5,TRBV5-1,NA
TGTGCCAGCTCACCACCGACAGGGGCGTACAATGAGCAGTTCTTC,CASSPPTGAYNEQFF,NA,TRBJ2-1,TRBV18,TRBD1
TGTGCCAGCAGTCTCGACGGGCTCGGTGGCTACACCTTC,CASSLDGLGGYTF,NA,TRBJ1-2,TRBV28,NA
TGTGCCAGCAGTTTAACCCCGGATGAGGGGAACTATGGCTACACCTTC,CASSLTPDEGNYGYTF,once,TRBJ1-2,TRBV28,NA